Included here is one TCR beta chain sequence, with context. These data are taken from a study of human T cells and chemical hapten exposure. The total RNA was obtained from whole blood that was not fractionated. TCRdb re-analysed the 5' RACE reads in MiXCR, keeping a single row per CDR3 protein. The sample has 80,000 or so distinct CDR3 sequences, roughly 15% seen once. With 0 bases removed from V and 4 bases from J, the gap between germline ends came to 18 bases. The CDR3 has 17 amino acids. The chain has TRBV12-3 or TRBV12-4 and TRBJ1-2; no reliable D call. This sequence originates from a female donor in good health. The CDR3 bases are TGTGCCAGCAGTTTAGCGCTAAATCGACTCCGAACCTATGGCTACACCTTC. Protein product: CASSLALNRLRTYGYTF.